One TCR beta chain is described in this entry. What it binds is not known. Profiling relied on immunoSEQ multiplex PCR, and the TCRdb table lists in-frame clones only, not all of them. The sample gives 50,000 to 70,000 clones, just under 85% of which show up once; 3% to 4.5% is in the top ten. This record belongs to a study of OX40 agonist ivuxolimab in advanced cancers. Study background: From 23 to 79 years was the age range, with a mean of around 57 years, and around 84% were male.

Anyone with autoimmune disease history or systemic immunosuppression was excluded. This CDR3 contains 12 residues. The germline V gene encodes CDR1 MGHDK and CDR2 SYGVNS. V dropped 11 bases and J dropped 8 bases, with 15 bases sitting between them. Broader study findings: Expanded peripheral T-cell antigen specificity went undetermined. Expanded clones tended on average to be more numerous among CD8+ T cells than CD4+.

Sequences were derived from CD4+ or CD8+ T cells sorted from blood, sampled in a trial of the OX40 agonist ivuxolimab. The J gene is TRBJ1-4, the V gene TRBV25-1; weak D call: TRBD1 (6 bases). The receptor was derived from an adult with an advanced solid tumor such as melanoma, head and neck, liver or kidney cancer. In nucleotides, the CDR3 is TGTGCCCCAGGGCAGGGGAACGAAAAACTGTTTTTT. Its translation is CAPGQGNEKLFF.